This T cell receptor delta chain appears in the sequencing data of a study of gamma-delta T cells after stem cell transplantation. The germline V gene encodes CDR1 GEAIGNYY and CDR2 EKD. CDR3 length equals 23 residues. TCRdb re-analyzed the RT-PCR reads via CATT. The repertoire includes approximately 3,000 delta-chain clones, about 5% of them detected once, and approximately 10% sits in the top ten. In its sample, this clone was seen a few times. A read error may explain this, as a much larger clone is one base away. Other DNA sequences in this sample translate to the same CDR3. The J gene is TRDJ3, the V gene TRDV2; D is possibly TRDD3 (6 bases). Sequencing input: gamma-delta T cells. The clonotype originates from a human donor. It is not recorded whose cells these are; they may come from a transplant donor. CDR3 sequence: CACDTIAYDTTGWDIGDTRQMFF. The CDR3 DNA reads TGTGCCTGTGACACCATCGCCTACGATACAACTGGGTGGGATATCGGGGACACCCGTCAGATGTTTTTC.